One sample yielded the 20 T cell receptor beta chains listed below, sequenced in a study of identifying expanded T cells in peripheral blood (dated by TCRdb to 2018 to 2020). The library was built by means of the immunoSEQ multiplex PCR assay. The clones in this table, taken by TCRdb from immuneACCESS, are in-frame only. Not every clone is retained; where verified, under half of the shortfall comes from an unresolved V gene, and the cause of the rest is unknown. Here the sample has 100,000 to 150,000 clones; approximately 80% occur a single time. Of the sample, 2.5% to 3.5% is held by the ten largest clones. The sample was blood. The receptors were gathered from a person between 18 and 75 years old in good health.

V usage is TRBV5-4 and J usage is TRBJ1-1; 8 nucleotides align to TRBD1. Germline V gene sequence: CDR1 SGHNT, CDR2 YYREEE (reference sequence). This CDR3 comprises 16 residues. Germline trimming cut 4 bases from V and 1 base from J; bases unmatched to any gene: 9. The CDR3 loop is CASSLGQGPWNTEAFF. CDR3 DNA: TGTGCCAGCAGCCTCGGACAGGGCCCTTGGAACACTGAAGCTTTCTTT. The whole variable domain, filled in from reference TRBV5-4 and TRBJ1-1, reads ETGVTQSPTHLIKTRGQQVTLRCSSQSGHNTVSWYQQALGQGPQFIFQYYREEENGRGNFPPRFSGLQFPNYSSELNVNALELDDSALYLCASSLGQGPWNTEAFFGQGTRLTVV.

The chain joins TRBV5-4 to TRBJ2-3; D is uncertain. This CDR3 contains 14 residues. Germline lookup yields CDR1 SGHNT and CDR2 YYREEE (reference sequence). V dropped 0 bases and J dropped 6 bases, with 11 bases sitting between them. The CDR3 protein is CASSLVGASDTQYF. DNA for the CDR3: TGTGCCAGCAGCTTGGTCGGCGCCTCGGATACGCAGTATTTT.

The V call is TRBV5-1, the J call TRBJ2-1; D possibly corresponds to TRBD1 (5 bases). Looked up from germline, CDR1 is SGHRS and CDR2 is YFSETQ. Trimming removed 2 bases from V and 8 bases from J, with 11 bases in between. CDR3 length equals 13 residues. The CDR3 sequence is CASSFRQLDEQFF. The CDR3 DNA reads as TGCGCCAGCAGCTTTCGACAGCTTGATGAGCAGTTCTTC.

The V and J genes are TRBV29-1 and TRBJ1-5, with D possibly TRBD1 on 6 matching bases. CDR3 length equals 13 residues. Germline-derived CDR1 and CDR2 are SQVTM and ANQGSEA. The germline V and J ends were trimmed by 6 bases and 5 bases, with 14 bases remaining between them. The CDR3 region is CSVAGGQDQPQHF. Here the CDR3 DNA reads TGCAGCGTAGCTGGGGGGCAGGATCAGCCCCAGCATTTT.

The chain recombines TRBV5-1 with TRBJ1-1, with D possibly being TRBD1 (5 bases). Between the trimmed V and J ends, which lost 0 bases and 4 bases, there was a span of 10 bases. This CDR3 comprises 14 residues. The V gene's germline CDR1 is SGHRS and CDR2 YFSETQ. The CDR3 sequence is CASSLALGVTEAFF. The CDR3 bases are TGCGCCAGCAGCTTGGCCTTGGGGGTCACTGAAGCTTTCTTT.

This clone is a singleton in its sample. The junction and the germline gene differ at one end; a read error may be behind it. The CDR3 region has the DNA TGCGCCAGCCCAGGCTGTACGTATCCCACACGACATTTC. Translated: CASPGCTYPTRHF. The gene calls are TRBV23-1 and TRBJ1-2; D is ambiguous. TRBV23-1 carries the ORF label, with uncertain function. CDR3 length equals 13 residues.

V usage is TRBV5-5 and J usage is TRBJ2-5; a possible D gene is TRBD1 (6 bases). This CDR3 comprises 15 residues. Germline V gene sequence: CDR1 SGHKS, CDR2 YYEKEE (reference sequence). V was cut by 2 bases and J by 3 bases, with 14 bases left in between. CDR3 loop: CASSFRGTLKETQYF. CDR3 nucleotide sequence: TGTGCCAGCAGCTTCAGGGGCACCCTCAAAGAGACCCAGTACTTC.

The chain uses TRBV6-1 and TRBJ2-3, with 7 bases identical to TRBD1. This CDR3 has 16 residues. The ends lost 4 bases at V and 5 bases at J; junction bases unmatched: 12. The germline gives CDR1 MNHNS, CDR2 SASEGT. CDR3 in DNA: TGTGCCAGCAGTGGAACAGGGGTGGCGACACGAGATACGCAGTATTTT. Protein: CASSGTGVATRDTQYF.

The genes are TRBV7-6 and TRBJ1-1; 8 bases are shared with TRBD1. Germline V gene lookup returns CDR1 SGHVS and CDR2 FNYEAQ. The CDR3 is made up of 15 amino acids. Trimming removed 5 bases from V and 6 bases from J; junction bases left unmatched: 11. The CDR3 is CASSLRTGKEAEAFF. For the CDR3, the DNA is TGTGCCAGCAGCCTGCGGACAGGGAAAGAGGCTGAAGCTTTCTTT.

The chain employs TRBV11-2 and TRBJ1-2, with 7 bases aligning to TRBD1. Germline lookup yields CDR1 SGHAT and CDR2 FQNNGV. This CDR3 contains 15 residues. J lost 3 bases, V lost 5 bases, and 9 bases had no gene match. The CDR3 region is CASSLPRQGDYGYTF. The CDR3 region has the DNA TGTGCCAGCAGCCTACCGAGACAGGGTGACTATGGCTACACCTTC.

The chain couples TRBV19 to TRBJ1-3, with a weak D call TRBD1 (5 bases). Trimming removed 5 bases from V and 7 bases from J, with 18 bases in between. The CDR3 is made up of 15 amino acids. Per germline, CDR1 LNHDA and CDR2 SQIVND (reference sequence). The CDR3 sequence is CASSLFPGTRNTIYF. The CDR3 bases are TGTGCCAGTAGTCTGTTTCCCGGGACGCGGAACACCATATATTTT.

J is TRBJ2-3 and V is TRBV7-2, with a weak D call TRBD2 (5 bases). This CDR3 spans 14 amino acids. V lost 1 base and J 5 bases, leaving 10 bases between the germline ends. Per germline, CDR1 SGHTA and CDR2 FQGNSA. The CDR3 sequence: CASSLGGPGDTQYF. Written as DNA, the CDR3 is TGTGCCAGCAGCTTAGGAGGGCCCGGAGATACGCAGTATTTT.

This clone was detected once. This chain uses TRBV5-1 with TRBJ2-5, with 14 nucleotides matching TRBD2. There are 16 residues in the CDR3. V was pared by 3 bases and J by 7 bases, with 8 bases of the junction left unmatched. Germline-derived CDR1 and CDR2 are SGHRS and YFSETQ. The chain's CDR3 is CASSSRGLAGDGTQYF. In DNA form, the CDR3 reads TGCGCCAGCAGCTCCCGGGGACTAGCGGGGGATGGGACCCAGTACTTC.

The CDR3, as DNA: TGTGCCAGTAGACGAACGACAGGGATGGGCTATGGCTACACCTTC. Translated, it gives CASRRTTGMGYGYTF. V gene TRBV19 combines with J gene TRBJ1-2, with 7 bases lining up with TRBD1. The CDR3 extends over 15 amino acids. CDR1 is LNHDA and CDR2 is SQIVND in the germline V gene (reference sequence). Trimming at V came to 6 bases and at J to 4 bases, leaving 11 bases not matched to a gene.

This rearrangement joins TRBV19 to TRBJ1-5; D call uncertain. Germline V lookup: CDR1 LNHDA, CDR2 SQIVND (reference sequence). Trimming pared 3 bases from V and 5 bases from J, leaving 5 bases between. This CDR3 region has 12 residues. The CDR3 loop is CASSMPDQPQHF. In DNA form, the CDR3 reads TGTGCCAGTAGTATGCCGGATCAGCCCCAGCATTTT.

In the case of this clone: This sample includes further DNA sequences coding for the same CDR3. V gene TRBV11-3 combines with J gene TRBJ2-5; D may be TRBD2 (5 bases). CDR3 length: 12 amino acids. From germline, CDR1 is SGHNT and CDR2 YENEEA. Trimming took off 3 bases at V and 4 bases at J, with 6 bases between the two ends. The CDR3 region has the DNA TGTGCCAGCAGCTTGGGGAGAGAGACCCAGTACTTC. It yields the protein CASSLGRETQYF.

The table lists this clone with a few counts. The V and J genes are TRBV7-9 and TRBJ1-4; D remains ambiguous. V was trimmed by 3 bases and J by 0 bases, leaving 17 bases between them. This CDR3 comprises 18 residues. Germline CDR1 reads SEHNR; CDR2 reads FQNEAQ (reference sequence). CDR3 sequence (DNA): TGTGCCAGCAGCTTCCCCTCGACACGCTCTCCAACTAATGAAAAACTGTTTTTT. Translation gives CASSFPSTRSPTNEKLFF.

The chain uses TRBV5-1 and TRBJ2-7; 8 positions match TRBD2. CDR3 length: 16 residues. Trimming took 0 bases from V and 2 from J; bases not matched to a gene: 7. The germline gives CDR1 SGHRS, CDR2 YFSETQ. Here the CDR3 reads CASSLGLGGGTYEQYF. CDR3 nucleotides: TGCGCCAGCAGCTTGGGGCTGGGCGGGGGGACCTACGAGCAGTACTTC.

The CDR3 reads CASSLKSVGNTEAFF. The CDR3 region has the DNA TGCGCCAGCAGCTTGAAGAGTGTGGGGAACACTGAAGCTTTCTTT. This sequence joins TRBV5-1 and TRBJ1-1, with D uncertain. Germline loops: CDR1 SGHRS, CDR2 YFSETQ. The length of the CDR3 is 15 residues. V gave up 1 base and J gave up 1 base, with 11 bases separating them.

This clone appeared a few times. The V call is TRBV5-1, the J call TRBJ2-7, with a tentative D call TRBD2 (7 bases). The V and J ends lost 0 bases and 5 bases respectively, with 15 bases between them. The CDR3 is made up of 15 amino acids. Germline CDR1 is SGHRS and CDR2 is YFSETQ. The CDR3 reads CASSLEGGIAHEQYF. CDR3 bases: TGCGCCAGCAGCTTGGAGGGGGGGATAGCCCACGAGCAGTACTTC.